The 24 T cell receptor beta chains listed next were all sequenced from one sample in a study of shared clonotypes between healthy human individuals. Method: immunoSEQ multiplex PCR; TCRdb's copy keeps in-frame clones and lacks some. This sample has millions of clones; over 85% occur once, and the top ten carry around 1.1%. Naive CD8 isolation took CD45RO-negative cells positively selected for CCR7 and excluded terminally differentiated effector memory CD45RA+ cells. Input material: naive CD8+ T cells sorted from blood. Receptors were obtained from a man aged 18 to 29 in good health.

This chain links TRBV5-1 with TRBJ1-4; D unclear. The CDR3 is 16 residues long. V gave up 0 bases and J gave up 1 base, with 10 bases separating them. Germline CDR1 is SGHRS and CDR2 is YFSETQ. CDR3 DNA sequence: TGCGCCAGCAGCTTGGGGTGGGTCCAAACTAATGAAAAACTGTTTTTT. This gives the protein CASSLGWVQTNEKLFF.

This CDR3 reads CASGLLSSYNEQFF. In DNA form, the CDR3 reads TGTGCTAGTGGTTTGCTATCATCTTACAATGAGCAGTTCTTC. The chain employs TRBV12-5 and TRBJ2-1; D uncertain. Looked up from germline, CDR1 is LGHNT and CDR2 is FRNRAP. CDR3 length: 14 residues. Trimming left V 2 bases short and J 4 bases short, with 9 bases between.

This CDR3 reads CAWRVQGTYEAFF. Here the CDR3 DNA reads TGTGCCTGGAGGGTACAGGGAACTTATGAAGCTTTCTTT. The chain employs TRBV30 and TRBJ1-1, with D possibly matching TRBD1 (6 bases). Germline CDR1 and CDR2: GTSNPN and SVGIG (reference sequence). V was shortened by 3 bases and J by 7 bases, with 15 bases between the two germline ends. The CDR3 has 13 residues.

This chain links TRBV20-1 with TRBJ1-1; D unclear. The CDR3 covers 11 residues. Trimming cost V 0 bases and J 11 bases, with 10 bases left between them. CDR1 is DFQATT, CDR2 SNEGSKA, per germline (reference sequence). CDR3: CSARDDNMAFF. For the CDR3, the DNA is TGCAGTGCTAGAGACGACAATATGGCTTTCTTT.

J is TRBJ1-2 and V is TRBV27; D unresolved. The germline gives CDR1 MNHEY, CDR2 SMNVEV (reference sequence). Trimming pared 4 bases from V and 2 bases from J, leaving 17 bases between. The CDR3 is made up of 16 amino acids. The CDR3 region has the DNA TGTGCCAGCAGTTATCCCCCTGGTCGGAAGAACTATGGCTACACCTTC. Translated, it gives CASSYPPGRKNYGYTF.

J is TRBJ1-1 and V is TRBV29-1; D remains unclear. CDR1 is SQVTM and CDR2 is ANQGSEA in the germline V gene. Trimming left V 5 bases short and J 8 bases short, with 9 bases between. The CDR3 length is 10 residues. DNA for the CDR3: TGCAGCGTTTGGACGGAAGAAGCTTTCTTT. Residues: CSVWTEEAFF.

Worth noting for this clone: Other DNA variants within this sample encode the same CDR3. The chain carries TRBV27 and TRBJ2-1; 8 positions agree with TRBD2. The CDR3 totals 15 residues. Germline V gene lookup returns CDR1 MNHEY and CDR2 SMNVEV (reference sequence). J lost 4 bases, V lost 2 bases, and 4 bases had no gene match. DNA of the CDR3: TGTGCCAGCAGTTTAGGGGCGGGGGGATACAATGAGCAGTTCTTC. Residues: CASSLGAGGYNEQFF.

The V gene is TRBV9, the J gene TRBJ1-2; D uncertain. V was trimmed by 0 bases and J by 8 bases, leaving 17 bases between them. The CDR3 runs to 15 residues. The germline gives CDR1 SGDLS, CDR2 YYNGEE. In nucleotides, the CDR3 is TGTGCCAGCAGCGTAGGTGGAGGAGGTGTTCCGGGCTACACCTTC. Translating it yields CASSVGGGGVPGYTF. Full variable domain (missing parts from reference TRBV9 and TRBJ1-2): DSGVTQTPKHLITATGQRVTLRCSPRSGDLSVYWYQQSLDQGLQFLIQYYNGEERAKGNILERFSAQQFPDLHSELNLSSLELGDSALYFCASSVGGGGVPGYTFGSGTRLTVV.

This sequence joins TRBV6-5 and TRBJ2-7, with no clear D. CDR1 is MNHEY, CDR2 SVGAGI, per germline. Between the trimmed V and J ends, which lost 6 bases and 3 bases, there was a span of 12 bases. This CDR3 is 13 amino acids long. The CDR3 DNA follows: TGTGCCAGCAGGTCGGGTTTATACTACGAGCAGTACTTC. It codes for CASRSGLYYEQYF.

The gene calls are TRBV9 and TRBJ1-6; D is undetermined. V was pared by 3 bases and J by 11 bases, with 12 bases between. Per the germline V gene, CDR1 is SGDLS and CDR2 is YYNGEE. The CDR3 has 13 residues. The CDR3 spells CASSESGTAPLHF. The CDR3, as DNA: TGTGCCAGCAGCGAATCGGGTACTGCACCCCTCCACTTT. Variable domain in full (rest from reference TRBV9 and TRBJ1-6): DSGVTQTPKHLITATGQRVTLRCSPRSGDLSVYWYQQSLDQGLQFLIQYYNGEERAKGNILERFSAQQFPDLHSELNLSSLELGDSALYFCASSESGTAPLHFGNGTRLTVT.

The V and J genes are TRBV6-5 and TRBJ1-2; TRBD1 might be the D (5 bases). The V and J ends lost 10 bases and 7 bases respectively, with 13 bases between them. The CDR3 extends over 11 amino acids. The germline V gene has CDR1 MNHEY and CDR2 SVGAGI. This CDR3 is CANRGEGGYTF. The CDR3 DNA reads TGTGCCAACCGGGGGGAAGGTGGCTACACCTTC.

V usage is TRBV19 and J usage is TRBJ2-1, with TRBD2 matching 11 bases. Germline trimming cut 7 bases from V and 6 bases from J; bases unmatched to any gene: 11. Germline CDR1 LNHDA, CDR2 SQIVND (reference sequence). The CDR3 length is 16 residues. In nucleotides, the CDR3 is TGTGCCAGTACCTTAGATAGCGGGAGGGCCTTCAATGAGCAGTTCTTC. This gives the protein CASTLDSGRAFNEQFF.

The V call is TRBV10-3, the J call TRBJ2-2; D is unresolved. Germline V lookup: CDR1 ENHRY, CDR2 SYGVKD. The CDR3 totals 14 residues. The germline V and J ends were trimmed by 2 bases and 0 bases, with 4 bases remaining between them. The CDR3 coding sequence is TGTGCCATCAGTGAGGCATCGAACACCGGGGAGCTGTTTTTT. This gives the protein CAISEASNTGELFF.

This clone appeared a single time. This chain links TRBV7-9 with TRBJ1-2; a weak D match, TRBD1 (5 bases). CDR1 SEHNR and CDR2 FQNEAQ come from the germline V gene (reference sequence). V shed 3 bases and J shed 8 bases, with 13 bases lying between them. CDR3 length equals 13 residues. CDR3 DNA sequence: TGTGCCAGCAGCTTGGCCGGGACGCAGGGCTACACCTTC. It translates to CASSLAGTQGYTF.

V is TRBV6-6 and J is TRBJ1-1; TRBD1 might be the D (6 bases). Trimming took 5 bases from V and 4 from J, leaving 17 bases between them. CDR1 MNHNY and CDR2 SVGAGI come from the germline V gene (reference sequence). The CDR3 loop spans 15 amino acids. For the CDR3, the DNA is TGTGCCAGCAGTGATAGTACCAGGGGAGGCACTGAAGCTTTCTTT. Translated, it gives CASSDSTRGGTEAFF.

The chain recombines TRBV10-3 with TRBJ1-4, with no clear D. Germline V gene sequence: CDR1 ENHRY, CDR2 SYGVKD. V lost 0 bases and J lost 8, with 10 bases in between. This CDR3 has 14 amino acids. In DNA form, the CDR3 reads TGTGCCATCAGTGAGTCACAAGTGGAGGAAAAACTGTTTTTT. Its protein is CAISESQVEEKLFF.

V usage is TRBV5-8 and J usage is TRBJ1-1; D not resolved. This CDR3 has 13 amino acids. Per the germline V gene, CDR1 is SGHTS and CDR2 is YDEGEE. V lost 0 bases to trimming and J lost 1 base, with 4 bases between them. The CDR3 protein is CASSLDRNTEAFF. CDR3 nucleotides: TGTGCCAGCAGCTTGGACAGGAACACTGAAGCTTTCTTT.

The genes are TRBV6-1 and TRBJ2-5, with TRBD2 matching 9 bases. The CDR3 spans 18 residues. With 6 bases clipped from V and 4 bases from J, the junction kept 18 bases outside the gene matches. The germline V gene has CDR1 MNHNS and CDR2 SASEGT. This CDR3 is CASSENPLGAGGPETQYF. As DNA, the CDR3 is TGTGCCAGCAGCGAAAACCCTTTAGGGGCGGGGGGGCCAGAGACCCAGTACTTC.

This chain connects TRBV18 to TRBJ2-7; the D is unclear. V was pared by 3 bases and J by 7 bases, with 16 bases between. Germline V gene data show CDR1 as KGHSH and CDR2 as LQKENI. This CDR3 is 14 amino acids long. This CDR3 reads CASSPFRTESEQYF. The CDR3 DNA sequence: TGTGCCAGCTCACCCTTCAGGACCGAGTCGGAGCAGTACTTC. The whole variable domain, remainder taken from reference TRBV18 and TRBJ2-7, is NAGVMQNPRHLVRRRGQEARLRCSPMKGHSHVYWYRQLPEEGLKFMVYLQKENIIDESGMPKERFSAEFPKEGPSILRIQQVVRGDSAAYFCASSPFRTESEQYFGPGTRLTVT.

This chain uses TRBV27 with TRBJ1-1; D unresolved. Trimming removed 10 bases at V and 1 base at J, with 13 bases between. The CDR3 has 13 amino acids. CDR1 is MNHEY and CDR2 is SMNVEV in the germline V gene (reference sequence). The CDR3 nucleotides are TGTGCCACCCACCTGACGGGGAACACTGAAGCTTTCTTT. This encodes CATHLTGNTEAFF.

The chain has TRBV19 and TRBJ2-7, with 8 bases aligning to TRBD2. The CDR3 runs to 13 residues. Unmatched junction bases numbered 3, after V lost 3 bases and J lost 5 bases. CDR1 is LNHDA and CDR2 is SQIVND in the germline V gene (reference sequence). CDR3 DNA sequence: TGTGCCAGTAGTATGGGACTAGTAAACGAGCAGTACTTC. This sequence encodes CASSMGLVNEQYF.

The rearrangement uses TRBV6-5 and TRBJ2-7, with a weak D call TRBD1 (6 bases). The germline CDR1 and CDR2 sequences are MNHEY and SVGAGI. Between the trimmed V and J ends, which lost 2 bases and 2 bases, there was a span of 13 bases. The CDR3 loop spans 15 amino acids. This CDR3 is CASSYRQVGAYEQYF. CDR3 DNA: TGTGCCAGCAGTTACCGACAGGTTGGTGCCTACGAGCAGTACTTC.

V gene TRBV30 combines with J gene TRBJ1-4; 9 nucleotides line up with TRBD1. Germline V gives CDR1 GTSNPN, CDR2 SVGIG (reference sequence). The CDR3 covers 12 residues. V trimming: 0 bases; J trimming: 14 bases; junction bases outside the gene matches: 4. The CDR3 DNA reads as TGTGCCTGGAGTGTACAGGGGGCGAAGCTGTTTTTT. Protein sequence: CAWSVQGAKLFF.

This chain links TRBV2 with TRBJ2-5; D perhaps matches TRBD1 (6 bases). Germline loops: CDR1 SNHLY, CDR2 FYNNEI. V was clipped by 7 bases and J by 1 base, with 19 bases between them. This CDR3 comprises 16 residues. The CDR3 DNA follows: TGTGCCAGCACACTCCCGAGACAGGCCTTCCAAGAGACCCAGTACTTC. Translating gives CASTLPRQAFQETQYF.